These T cell receptor beta chains were read from a single sample in a study of blood T cell repertoires in COVID-19. Clones were read by immunoSEQ multiplex PCR, and TCRdb kept only the in-frame ones, dropping some. The repertoire holds about 14,000 clones, with around 73% as singletons. Sequenced input: peripheral blood. The receptors originated from a man in his sixties or seventies with acute or convalescent COVID-19. Both conserved end residues are part of each CDR3. The D gene is left open where the match is weak. The size field is filled for only some rows; it gives once, few, many or a size class.

J gene: TRBJ1-1; clone size: .; D gene: .; V gene: TRBV30; CDR3 protein: CAWSPPRVLLMNTEAFF; CDR3 DNA: TGTGCCTGGAGCCCTCCGCGAGTTCTCCTCATGAACACTGAAGCTTTCTTT
J gene: TRBJ1-1; clone size: .; D gene: .; V gene: TRBV6-6; CDR3 protein: CANREAGVNGEAFF; CDR3 DNA: TGTGCCAATCGGGAGGCAGGGGTGAATGGTGAAGCTTTCTTT
J gene: TRBJ2-6; clone size: .; D gene: .; V gene: TRBV4-1; CDR3 protein: CASSQEEGGVGNSGANVLTF; CDR3 DNA: TGCGCCAGCAGCCAAGAAGAAGGAGGGGTTGGAAACTCTGGGGCCAACGTCCTGACTTTC
J gene: TRBJ1-2; clone size: .; D gene: TRBD1; V gene: TRBV7-2; CDR3 protein: CASSLALETGEGYTF; CDR3 DNA: TGTGCCAGCAGCTTAGCGCTCGAAACAGGGGAAGGCTACACCTTC
J gene: TRBJ1-5; clone size: .; D gene: .; V gene: TRBV27; CDR3 protein: CASSLNTLSNQPQHF; CDR3 DNA: TGTGCCAGCAGTTTAAACACGCTTAGCAATCAGCCCCAGCATTTT
J gene: TRBJ2-3; clone size: once; D gene: .; V gene: TRBV28; CDR3 protein: CASSLLAGGTHTQYF; CDR3 DNA: TGTGCCAGCAGTTTACTTGCGGGCGGAACTCATACGCAGTATTTT
J gene: TRBJ2-3; clone size: .; D gene: .; V gene: TRBV21-1; CDR3 protein: CASSKEPGQPYNYTDTQYF; CDR3 DNA: TGTGCCAGCAGCAAAGAGCCGGGACAGCCTTACAACTACACAGATACGCAGTATTTT
J gene: TRBJ1-3; clone size: .; D gene: TRBD1; V gene: TRBV28; CDR3 protein: CASRDRGGNTIYF; CDR3 DNA: TGTGCCAGCAGGGACAGGGGTGGAAACACCATATATTTT
J gene: TRBJ1-2; clone size: .; D gene: .; V gene: TRBV7-9; CDR3 protein: CASSRPEALSYGYTF; CDR3 DNA: TGTGCCAGCAGCCGCCCTGAGGCCCTCTCCTATGGCTACACCTTC
J gene: TRBJ2-3; clone size: .; D gene: TRBD2; V gene: TRBV9; CDR3 protein: CASSWGVRLAGVGTDTQYF; CDR3 DNA: TGTGCCAGCAGCTGGGGTGTCCGATTAGCGGGAGTCGGCACAGATACGCAGTATTTT
J gene: TRBJ1-1; clone size: .; D gene: TRBD1; V gene: TRBV2; CDR3 protein: CASSGTGPNTEAFF; CDR3 DNA: TGTGCCAGCAGTGGGACAGGACCGAACACTGAAGCTTTCTTT
J gene: TRBJ1-1; clone size: .; D gene: .; V gene: TRBV6-5; CDR3 protein: CASSYFFESGTEAFF; CDR3 DNA: TGTGCCAGCAGTTACTTCTTTGAGTCGGGCACTGAAGCTTTCTTT
J gene: TRBJ1-1; clone size: .; D gene: .; V gene: TRBV6-5; CDR3 protein: CASSYEASMNTEAFF; CDR3 DNA: TGTGCCAGCAGTTACGAGGCTTCTATGAACACTGAAGCTTTCTTT
J gene: TRBJ1-1; clone size: .; D gene: .; V gene: TRBV6-1; CDR3 protein: CASSDTTPNTEAFF; CDR3 DNA: TGTGCCAGCAGTGACACTACCCCGAACACTGAAGCTTTCTTT